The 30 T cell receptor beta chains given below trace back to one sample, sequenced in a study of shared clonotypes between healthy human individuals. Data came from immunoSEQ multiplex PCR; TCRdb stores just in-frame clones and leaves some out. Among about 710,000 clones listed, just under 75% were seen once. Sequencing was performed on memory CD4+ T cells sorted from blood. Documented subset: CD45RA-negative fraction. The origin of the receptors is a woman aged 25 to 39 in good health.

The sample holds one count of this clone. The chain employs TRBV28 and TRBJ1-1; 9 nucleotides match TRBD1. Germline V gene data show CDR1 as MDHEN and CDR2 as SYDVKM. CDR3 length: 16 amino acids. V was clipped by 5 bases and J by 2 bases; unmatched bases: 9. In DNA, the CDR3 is TGTGCCAGCAGTGAGTTTTGGGACAGGGCCAACACTGAAGCTTTCTTT. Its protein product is CASSEFWDRANTEAFF.

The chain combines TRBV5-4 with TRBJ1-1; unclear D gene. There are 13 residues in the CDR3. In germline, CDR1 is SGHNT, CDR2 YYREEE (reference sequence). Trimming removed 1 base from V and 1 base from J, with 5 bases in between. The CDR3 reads CASSLRENTEAFF. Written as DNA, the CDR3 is TGTGCCAGCAGCTTGCGGGAGAACACTGAAGCTTTCTTT.

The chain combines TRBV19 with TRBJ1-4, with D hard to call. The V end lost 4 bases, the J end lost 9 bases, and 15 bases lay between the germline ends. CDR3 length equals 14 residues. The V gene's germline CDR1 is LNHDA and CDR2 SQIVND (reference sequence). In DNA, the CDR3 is TGTGCCAGTAGTAAGACGGACTCGAGGCAAAAACTGTTTTTT. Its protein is CASSKTDSRQKLFF.

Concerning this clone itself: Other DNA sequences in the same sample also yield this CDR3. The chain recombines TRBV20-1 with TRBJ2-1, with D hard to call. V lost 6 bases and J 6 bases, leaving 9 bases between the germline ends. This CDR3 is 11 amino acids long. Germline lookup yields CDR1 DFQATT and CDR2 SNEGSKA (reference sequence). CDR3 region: CSANPGNEQFF. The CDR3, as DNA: TGCAGTGCCAATCCTGGCAATGAGCAGTTCTTC.

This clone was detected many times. The DNA for the CDR3 is TGCAGCGTTGAAGATTTACGACAGGGCTATGGCTACACCTTC. This codes for CSVEDLRQGYGYTF. The chain joins TRBV29-1 to TRBJ1-2; TRBD1 agrees at 7 bases. CDR3 length: 14 amino acids. Unmatched junction bases numbered 5, after V lost 0 bases and J lost 4 bases. Per the germline V gene, CDR1 is SQVTM and CDR2 is ANQGSEA.

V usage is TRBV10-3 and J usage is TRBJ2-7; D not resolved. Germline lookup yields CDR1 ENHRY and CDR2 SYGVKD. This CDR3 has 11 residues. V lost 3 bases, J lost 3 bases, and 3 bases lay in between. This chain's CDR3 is CAISDDYEQYF. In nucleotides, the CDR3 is TGTGCCATCAGTGACGACTACGAGCAGTACTTC.

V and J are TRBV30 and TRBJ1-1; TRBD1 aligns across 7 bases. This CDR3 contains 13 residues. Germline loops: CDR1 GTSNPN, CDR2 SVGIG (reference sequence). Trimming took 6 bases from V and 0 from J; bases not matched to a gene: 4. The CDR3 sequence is CACLTGMNTEAFF. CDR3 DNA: TGTGCCTGCCTGACAGGGATGAACACTGAAGCTTTCTTT.

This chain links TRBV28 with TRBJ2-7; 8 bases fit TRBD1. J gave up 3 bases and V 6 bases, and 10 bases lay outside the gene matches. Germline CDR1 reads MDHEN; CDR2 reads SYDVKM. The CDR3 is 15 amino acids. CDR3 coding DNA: TGTGCCAGCAGAACAGGACAGGGTGGGAACTACGAGCAGTACTTC. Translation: CASRTGQGGNYEQYF.

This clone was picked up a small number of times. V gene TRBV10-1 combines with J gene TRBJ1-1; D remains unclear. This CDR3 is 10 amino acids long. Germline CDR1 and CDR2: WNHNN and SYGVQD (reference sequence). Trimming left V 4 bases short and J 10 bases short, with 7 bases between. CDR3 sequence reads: CASSGALAFF. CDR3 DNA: TGCGCCAGCAGTGGAGCGCTAGCTTTCTTT.

The CDR3 sequence is CASRRDWLIGEQFF. CDR3 nucleotides: TGTGCCTCGAGGAGGGACTGGTTGATTGGTGAGCAGTTCTTC. The chain uses TRBV19 and TRBJ2-1, with a possible D match to TRBD2 (6 bases). Germline lookup yields CDR1 LNHDA and CDR2 SQIVND (reference sequence). The CDR3 sequence is 14 residues long. Trimming stripped 11 bases from V and 9 bases from J, with 23 bases between.

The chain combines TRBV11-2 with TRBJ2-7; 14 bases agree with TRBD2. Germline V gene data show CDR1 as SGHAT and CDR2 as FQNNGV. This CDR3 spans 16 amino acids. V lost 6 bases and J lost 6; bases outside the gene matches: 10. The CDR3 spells CASSKDGLAGGLEQYF. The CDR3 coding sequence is TGTGCCAGCAGTAAAGATGGACTAGCGGGAGGTCTCGAGCAGTACTTC.

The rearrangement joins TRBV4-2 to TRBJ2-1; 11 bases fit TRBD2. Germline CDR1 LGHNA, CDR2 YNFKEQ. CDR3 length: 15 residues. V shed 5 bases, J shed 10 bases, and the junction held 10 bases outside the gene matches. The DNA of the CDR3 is TGTGCCAGCAGCTCAGGGACTAGCGGTTGGATCGAGCAGTTCTTC. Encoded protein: CASSSGTSGWIEQFF.

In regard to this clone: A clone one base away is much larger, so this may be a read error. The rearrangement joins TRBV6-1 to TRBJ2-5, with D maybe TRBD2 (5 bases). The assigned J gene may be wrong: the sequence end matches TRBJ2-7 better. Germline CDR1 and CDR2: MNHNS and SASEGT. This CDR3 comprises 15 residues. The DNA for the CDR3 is TGTGCCAGCAGCTACATTCGTACTAGTTCCTACGAGCAGTACTTC. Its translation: CASSYIRTSSYEQYF.

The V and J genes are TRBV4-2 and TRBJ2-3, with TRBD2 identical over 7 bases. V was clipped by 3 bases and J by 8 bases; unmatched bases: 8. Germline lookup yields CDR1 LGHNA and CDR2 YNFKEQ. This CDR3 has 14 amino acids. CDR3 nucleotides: TGTGCCAGCAGCCAGGGGGGGTCGTTAGCTACGCAGTATTTT. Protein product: CASSQGGSLATQYF.

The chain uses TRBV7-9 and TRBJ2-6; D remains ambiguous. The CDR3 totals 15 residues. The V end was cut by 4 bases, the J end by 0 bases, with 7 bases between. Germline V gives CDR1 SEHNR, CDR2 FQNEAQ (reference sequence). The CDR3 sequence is CASSYRGSGANVLTF. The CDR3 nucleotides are TGTGCCAGCAGCTACCGAGGCTCTGGGGCCAACGTCCTGACTTTC.

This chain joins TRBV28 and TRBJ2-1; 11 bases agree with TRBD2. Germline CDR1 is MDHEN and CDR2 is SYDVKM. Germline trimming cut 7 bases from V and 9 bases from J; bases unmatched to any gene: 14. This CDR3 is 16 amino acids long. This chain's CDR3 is CASTPGRLAGGGEQFF. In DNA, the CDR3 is TGTGCCAGCACTCCCGGGAGGCTAGCGGGAGGCGGTGAGCAGTTCTTC.

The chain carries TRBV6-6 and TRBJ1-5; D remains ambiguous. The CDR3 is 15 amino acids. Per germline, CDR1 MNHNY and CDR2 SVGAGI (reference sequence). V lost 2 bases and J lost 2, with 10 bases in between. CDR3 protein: CASSYAAKGNQPQHF. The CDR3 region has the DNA TGTGCCAGCAGTTACGCAGCGAAAGGCAATCAGCCCCAGCATTTT.

CDR3 region: CASSRNRETNEKLFF. The CDR3 DNA reads TGTGCCAGCAGTCGAAACAGGGAGACTAATGAAAAACTGTTTTTT. The gene calls are TRBV7-2 and TRBJ1-4, with D tentatively TRBD1 (6 bases). The CDR3 sequence is 15 residues long. Germline CDR1 reads SGHTA; CDR2 reads FQGNSA. Trimming removed 6 bases at V and 2 bases at J, with 13 bases between. The full variable domain, rest sourced from reference TRBV7-2 and TRBJ1-4, is GAGVSQSPSNKVTEKGKDVELRCDPISGHTALYWYRQSLGQGLEFLIYFQGNSAPDKSGLPSDRFSAERTGGSVSTLTIQRTQQEDSAVYLCASSRNRETNEKLFFGSGTQLSVL.

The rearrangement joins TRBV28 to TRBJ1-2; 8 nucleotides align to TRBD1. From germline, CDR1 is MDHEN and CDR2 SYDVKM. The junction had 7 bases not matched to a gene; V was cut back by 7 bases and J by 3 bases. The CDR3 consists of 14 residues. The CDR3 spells CASTPGQAHYGYTF. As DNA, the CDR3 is TGTGCCAGCACCCCGGGACAGGCCCACTATGGCTACACCTTC.

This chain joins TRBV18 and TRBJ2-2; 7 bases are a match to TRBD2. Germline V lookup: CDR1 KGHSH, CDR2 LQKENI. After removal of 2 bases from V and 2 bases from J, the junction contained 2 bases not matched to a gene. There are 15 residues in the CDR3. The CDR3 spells CASSPSGDNTGELFF. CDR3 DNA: TGTGCCAGCTCACCAAGCGGGGATAACACCGGGGAGCTGTTTTTT.

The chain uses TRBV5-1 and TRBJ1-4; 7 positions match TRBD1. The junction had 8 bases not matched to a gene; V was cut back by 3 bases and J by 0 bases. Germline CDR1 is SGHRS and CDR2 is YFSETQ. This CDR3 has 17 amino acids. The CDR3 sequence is CASSSTGTAATNEKLFF. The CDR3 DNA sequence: TGCGCCAGCAGCTCGACCGGGACAGCGGCAACTAATGAAAAACTGTTTTTT.

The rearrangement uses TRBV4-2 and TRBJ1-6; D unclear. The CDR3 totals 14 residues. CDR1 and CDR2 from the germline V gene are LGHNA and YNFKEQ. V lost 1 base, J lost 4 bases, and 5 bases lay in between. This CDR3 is CASSQVEYNSPLHF. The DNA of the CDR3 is TGTGCCAGCAGCCAAGTTGAGTATAATTCACCCCTCCACTTT.

This CDR3 is CASSQIGTASYEQYF. The CDR3 DNA reads TGCGCCAGCAGCCAAATAGGGACAGCTTCCTACGAGCAGTACTTC. V and J are TRBV4-1 and TRBJ2-7; 7 nucleotides align to TRBD1. Trimming at V came to 2 bases and at J to 1 base, leaving 5 bases not matched to a gene. Per germline, CDR1 MGHRA and CDR2 YSYEKL. The length of the CDR3 is 15 residues.

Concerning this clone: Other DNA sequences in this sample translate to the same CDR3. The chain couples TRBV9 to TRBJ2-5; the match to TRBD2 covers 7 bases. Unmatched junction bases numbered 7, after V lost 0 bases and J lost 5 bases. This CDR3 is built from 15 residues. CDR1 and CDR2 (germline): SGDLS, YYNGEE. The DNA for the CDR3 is TGTGCCAGCAGCGTAGGAGGAGCGGGAACGGAGACCCAGTACTTC. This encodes CASSVGGAGTETQYF.

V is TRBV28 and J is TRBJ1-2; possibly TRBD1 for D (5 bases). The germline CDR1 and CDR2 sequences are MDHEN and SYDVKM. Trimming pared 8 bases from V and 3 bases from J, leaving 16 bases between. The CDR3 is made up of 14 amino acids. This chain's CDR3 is CASVYKGRYYGYTF. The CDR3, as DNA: TGTGCCAGCGTTTATAAGGGGCGTTACTATGGCTACACCTTC.

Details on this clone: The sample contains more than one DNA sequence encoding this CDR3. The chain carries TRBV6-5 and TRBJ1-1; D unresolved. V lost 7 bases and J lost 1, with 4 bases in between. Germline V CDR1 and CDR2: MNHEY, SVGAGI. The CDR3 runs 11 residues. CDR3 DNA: TGTGCCAGCACCTCGAACACTGAAGCTTTCTTT. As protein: CASTSNTEAFF.

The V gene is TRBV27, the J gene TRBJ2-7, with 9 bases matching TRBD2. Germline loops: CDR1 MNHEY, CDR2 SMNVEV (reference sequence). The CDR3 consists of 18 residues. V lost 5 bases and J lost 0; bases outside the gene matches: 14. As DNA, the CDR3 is TGTGCCAGCAGTGACTCTAGTCAGGCGGGGGGGTTCTCCTACGAGCAGTACTTC. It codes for CASSDSSQAGGFSYEQYF.

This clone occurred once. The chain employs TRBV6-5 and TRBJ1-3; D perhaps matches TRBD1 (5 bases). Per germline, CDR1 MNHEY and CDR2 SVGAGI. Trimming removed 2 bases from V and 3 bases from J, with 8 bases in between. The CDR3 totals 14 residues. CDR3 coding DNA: TGTGCCAGCAGTTACAGGGGACTTGGAAACACCATATATTTT. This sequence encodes CASSYRGLGNTIYF.

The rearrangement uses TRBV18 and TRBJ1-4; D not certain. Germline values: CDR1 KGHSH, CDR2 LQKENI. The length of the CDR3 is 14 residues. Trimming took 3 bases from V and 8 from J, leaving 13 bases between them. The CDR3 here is CASSPPGPREKLFF. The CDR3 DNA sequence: TGTGCCAGCTCACCTCCGGGCCCTAGGGAAAAACTGTTTTTT.

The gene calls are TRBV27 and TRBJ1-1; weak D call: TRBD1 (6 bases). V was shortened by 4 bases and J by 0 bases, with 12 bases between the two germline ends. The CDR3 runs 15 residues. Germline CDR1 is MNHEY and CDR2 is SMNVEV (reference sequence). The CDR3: CASSSWGAVNTEAFF. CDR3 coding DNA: TGTGCCAGCAGTTCCTGGGGGGCTGTGAACACTGAAGCTTTCTTT.